The clone carrying this TCR beta chain occurred once. The data were taken from a study of control samples from healthy donors and cancer patients. Trimming took 3 bases from V and 7 from J, leaving 6 bases between them. The CDR3 contains 11 residues. Data came from immunoSEQ multiplex PCR; TCRdb stores just in-frame clones and leaves some out. In the table there are roughly 180,000 clones, under 95% of which are singletons. Sequencing was done on a sample of blood. The clonotype originates from a woman between 18 and 29 years old in good health. This rearrangement joins TRBV12-3 or TRBV12-4 to TRBJ1-2; tentatively, D is TRBD1 (6 bases). For the CDR3, the DNA is TGTGCCAGCAGTTTGGGGGCTGGCTACACCTTC. Translating it yields CASSLGAGYTF.